These 9 T cell receptor beta chains came from one sample sequenced in a study of T cell clones after liver transplantation. The table came from immunoSEQ multiplex PCR; TCRdb's copy has only in-frame clones and leaves some out. Of some 70,000 clones listed, 90% are singletons. Sequenced here: CD4+ T cells from blood, sampled before liver transplant. The receptors stem from a human donor who received a liver transplant.

The gene calls are TRBV6-4 and TRBJ2-7; D remains ambiguous. Trimming removed 8 bases from V and 2 bases from J, with 16 bases in between. From germline, CDR1 is MRHNA and CDR2 SNTAGT. This CDR3 is 14 amino acids long. The CDR3 DNA follows: TGTGCCAGCCTTGATGTGGAACATGCCTACGAGCAGTACTTC. Its translation: CASLDVEHAYEQYF.

The chain couples TRBV5-4 to TRBJ2-1; maybe TRBD1 (6 bases). The CDR3 totals 15 residues. From germline, CDR1 is SGHNT and CDR2 YYREEE (reference sequence). The V end lost 6 bases, the J end lost 0 bases, and 13 bases lay between the germline ends. The chain's CDR3 is CASNRDTNSYNEQFF. The CDR3 nucleotides are TGTGCCAGCAACAGGGACACGAACTCCTACAATGAGCAGTTCTTC.

This sequence joins TRBV11-3 and TRBJ1-5, with TRBD1 matching 7 bases. The CDR3 extends over 18 amino acids. V lost 8 bases and J lost 0; bases outside the gene matches: 16. CDR1 is SGHNT and CDR2 is YENEEA in the germline V gene. CDR3 amino acids: CASGERQGAFHSNQPQHF. CDR3 nucleotides: TGTGCCAGCGGGGAGAGACAGGGCGCCTTTCATAGCAATCAGCCCCAGCATTTT.

The rearrangement joins TRBV9 to TRBJ1-5, with 10 bases identical to TRBD1. The CDR3 consists of 15 residues. Germline V CDR1 and CDR2: SGDLS, YYNGEE. With 3 bases clipped from V and 3 bases from J, the junction kept 3 bases outside the gene matches. In DNA form, the CDR3 reads TGTGCCAGCAGCGGAGGACAGGGGGACAATCAGCCCCAGCATTTT. Protein sequence: CASSGGQGDNQPQHF. The entire variable domain, with the rest obtained from reference TRBV9 and TRBJ1-5, is as follows: DSGVTQTPKHLITATGQRVTLRCSPRSGDLSVYWYQQSLDQGLQFLIQYYNGEERAKGNILERFSAQQFPDLHSELNLSSLELGDSALYFCASSGGQGDNQPQHFGDGTRLSIL.

This chain links TRBV5-4 with TRBJ1-3; tentative D call: TRBD1 (6 bases). Germline assignment: CDR1 SGHNT and CDR2 YYREEE (reference sequence). This CDR3 contains 15 residues. Deletions cut 4 bases from V and 4 bases from J, with 15 bases between. The CDR3 coding sequence is TGTGCCAGCAGCAGCCCGGGGGCGGCGGGAAACACCATATATTTT. Its translation is CASSSPGAAGNTIYF.

The chain carries TRBV18 and TRBJ2-3; TRBD1 matches 10 bases. V dropped 2 bases and J dropped 3; count of bases not matched to a gene: 8. The CDR3 runs to 17 residues. In germline, CDR1 is KGHSH, CDR2 LQKENI. CDR3 residues: CASSPYAGQGTTDTQYF. The CDR3 DNA reads TGTGCCAGCTCACCATACGCGGGACAGGGGACAACAGATACGCAGTATTTT.

The rearrangement joins TRBV27 to TRBJ1-5; D uncertain. This CDR3 has 14 residues. Deletions cut 0 bases from V and 0 bases from J, with 3 bases between. Germline CDR1 is MNHEY and CDR2 is SMNVEV (reference sequence). This chain's CDR3 is CASSLSSSNQPQHF. CDR3 bases: TGTGCCAGCAGTTTATCTTCTAGCAATCAGCCCCAGCATTTT.

This rearrangement joins TRBV5-1 to TRBJ2-1; 7 bases match TRBD2. The V gene's germline CDR1 is SGHRS and CDR2 YFSETQ. The CDR3 sequence is 16 residues long. V lost 4 bases to trimming and J lost 6 bases; unmatched junction nucleotides: 13. The CDR3 here is CASSPNPTGTTNEQFF. The CDR3, as DNA: TGCGCCAGCAGCCCAAATCCAACCGGGACTACCAATGAGCAGTTCTTC.

The genes are TRBV9 and TRBJ1-5; no firm D call. Trimming shortened V by 0 bases and J by 2 bases, and 3 bases separated the two germline ends. Germline V gives CDR1 SGDLS, CDR2 YYNGEE. This CDR3 comprises 13 residues. The CDR3 reads CASSVDGNQPQHF. CDR3 nucleotides: TGTGCCAGCAGCGTAGATGGCAATCAGCCCCAGCATTTT.